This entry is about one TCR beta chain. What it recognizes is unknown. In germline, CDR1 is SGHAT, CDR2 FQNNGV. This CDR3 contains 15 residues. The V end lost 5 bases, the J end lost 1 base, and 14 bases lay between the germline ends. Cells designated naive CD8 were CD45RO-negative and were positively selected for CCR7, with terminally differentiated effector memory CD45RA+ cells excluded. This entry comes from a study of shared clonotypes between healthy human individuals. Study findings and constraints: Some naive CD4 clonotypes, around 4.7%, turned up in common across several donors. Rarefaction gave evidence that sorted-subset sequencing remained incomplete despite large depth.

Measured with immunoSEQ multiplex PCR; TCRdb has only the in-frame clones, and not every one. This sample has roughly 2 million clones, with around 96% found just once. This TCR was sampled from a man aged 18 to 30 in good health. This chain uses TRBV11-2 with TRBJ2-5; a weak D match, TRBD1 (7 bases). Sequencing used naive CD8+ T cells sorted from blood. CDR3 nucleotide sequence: TGTGCCAGCAGCCCTCAGGGGGGACTCCAAGAGACCCAGTACTTC. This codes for CASSPQGGLQETQYF.